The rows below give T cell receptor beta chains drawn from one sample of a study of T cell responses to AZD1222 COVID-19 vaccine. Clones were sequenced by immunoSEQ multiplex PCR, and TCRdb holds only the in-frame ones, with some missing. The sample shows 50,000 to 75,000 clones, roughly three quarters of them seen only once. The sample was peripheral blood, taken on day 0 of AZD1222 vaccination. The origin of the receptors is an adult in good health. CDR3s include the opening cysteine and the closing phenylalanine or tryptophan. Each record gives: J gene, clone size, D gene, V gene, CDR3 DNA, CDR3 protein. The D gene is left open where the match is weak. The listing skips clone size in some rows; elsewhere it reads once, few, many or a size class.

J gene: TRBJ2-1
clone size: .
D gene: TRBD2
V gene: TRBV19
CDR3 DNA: TGTGCCAGTAGTATTAGCGGGGGGATCGATGAGCAGTTCTTC
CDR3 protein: CASSISGGIDEQFF

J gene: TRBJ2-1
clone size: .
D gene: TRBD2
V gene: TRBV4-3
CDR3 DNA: TGCGCCAGCAGCCCGGGAACTAGCGGGGATTACAATGAGCAGTTCTTC
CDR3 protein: CASSPGTSGDYNEQFF

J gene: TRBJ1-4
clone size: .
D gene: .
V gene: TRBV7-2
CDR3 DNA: TGTGCCAGCAGCCAAGGAGGGAGCGGTGAAAAACTGTTTTTT
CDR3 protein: CASSQGGSGEKLFF

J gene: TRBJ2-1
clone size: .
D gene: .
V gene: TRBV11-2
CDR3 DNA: TGTGCCAGCAGCTTAGGTTCAGGGTACAATGAGCAGTTCTTC
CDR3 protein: CASSLGSGYNEQFF

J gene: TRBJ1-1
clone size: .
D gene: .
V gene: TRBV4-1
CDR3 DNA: TGCGCCAGCAGCCAAGACGCGCAGGGTTTTACGAACACTGAAGCTTTCTTT
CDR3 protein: CASSQDAQGFTNTEAFF

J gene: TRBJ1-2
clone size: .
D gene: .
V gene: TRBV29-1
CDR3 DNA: TGCAGCGTTGCATCCGGGACGGACTATGGCTACACCTTC
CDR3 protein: CSVASGTDYGYTF

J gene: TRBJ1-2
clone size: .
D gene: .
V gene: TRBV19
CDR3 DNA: TGTGCCAGTAGTATAGATCGGGGGATCTATGGCTACACCTTC
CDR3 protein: CASSIDRGIYGYTF

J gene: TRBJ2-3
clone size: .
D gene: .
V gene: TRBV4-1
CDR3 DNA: TGCGCCAGCAGCCAAGTGGCCCGTAGCACAGATACGCAGTATTTT
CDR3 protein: CASSQVARSTDTQYF

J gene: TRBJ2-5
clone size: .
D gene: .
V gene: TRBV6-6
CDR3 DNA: TGTGCCAGCAGCCGGGCTAGCGCGGAGGAGACCCAGTACTTC
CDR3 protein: CASSRASAEETQYF

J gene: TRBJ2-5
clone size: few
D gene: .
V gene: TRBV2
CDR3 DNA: TGTGCCAGCAGTGTCCAGGTCAGACAAGAGACCCAGTACTTC
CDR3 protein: CASSVQVRQETQYF

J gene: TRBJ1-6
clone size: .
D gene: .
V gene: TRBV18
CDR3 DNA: TGTGCCAGCTCACCAAGCCCCCCAGGGGATAATTCACCCCTCCACTTT
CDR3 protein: CASSPSPPGDNSPLHF

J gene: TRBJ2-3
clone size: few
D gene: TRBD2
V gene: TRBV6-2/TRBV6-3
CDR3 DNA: TGTGCCAGCAGTTATTTACCCACTAGCGGGGGCACAGATACGCAGTATTTT
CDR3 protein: CASSYLPTSGGTDTQYF

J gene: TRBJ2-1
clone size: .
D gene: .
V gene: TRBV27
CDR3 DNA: TGTGCCAGCAGTTTCGGCAGGGCCAATGAGCAGTTCTTC
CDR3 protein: CASSFGRANEQFF

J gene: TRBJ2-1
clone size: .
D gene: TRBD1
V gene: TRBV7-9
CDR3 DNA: TGTGCCAGCAGCTTACCCCTGGGACAGGGGGCAGTCTACAATGAGCAGTTCTTC
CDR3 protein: CASSLPLGQGAVYNEQFF

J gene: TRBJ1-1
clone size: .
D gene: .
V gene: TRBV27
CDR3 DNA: TGTGCCAGCAGTCCTGACATGAACACTGAAGCTTTCTTT
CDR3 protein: CASSPDMNTEAFF

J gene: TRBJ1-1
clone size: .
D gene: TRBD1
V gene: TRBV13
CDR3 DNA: TGTGCCAGCAGCTCACGGACAGGGGGCACTGAAGCTTTCTTT
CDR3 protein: CASSSRTGGTEAFF

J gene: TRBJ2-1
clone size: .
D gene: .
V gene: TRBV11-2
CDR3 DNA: TGTGCCAGCAGCTTAGTTGCTGAGCAGTTCTTC
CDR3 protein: CASSLVAEQFF

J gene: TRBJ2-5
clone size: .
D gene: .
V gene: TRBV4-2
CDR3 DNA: TGTGCCAGCAGGTCGGGGGGCGGGGAGACCCAGTACTTC
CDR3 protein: CASRSGGGETQYF

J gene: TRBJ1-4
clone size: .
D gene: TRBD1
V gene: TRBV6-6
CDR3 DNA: TGTGCCAGCAGTTACTTAGGCAGGGGGCGTAATGAAAAACTGTTTTTT
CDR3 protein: CASSYLGRGRNEKLFF

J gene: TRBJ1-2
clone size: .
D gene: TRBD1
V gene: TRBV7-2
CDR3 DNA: TGTGCCAGCAGCTTAGCGAGGGACAGTAACTATGGCTACACCTTC
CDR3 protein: CASSLARDSNYGYTF

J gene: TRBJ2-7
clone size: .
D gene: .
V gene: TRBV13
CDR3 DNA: TGTGCCAGCAGCTCCCCCGGCGTAGACGGAAGCTACGAGCAGTACTTC
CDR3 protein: CASSSPGVDGSYEQYF

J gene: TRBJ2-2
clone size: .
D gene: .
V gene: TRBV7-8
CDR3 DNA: TGTGCCAGCAGCACCACCGCCGGGGAGCTGTTTTTT
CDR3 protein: CASSTTAGELFF

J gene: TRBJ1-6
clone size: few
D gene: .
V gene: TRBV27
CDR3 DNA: TGTGCCAGTAGGGGGGTGAGGATGGGATTCGACTCACCCCTCCACTTT
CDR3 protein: CASRGVRMGFDSPLHF

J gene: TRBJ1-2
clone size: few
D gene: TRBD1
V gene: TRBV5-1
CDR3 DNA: TGCGCCAGCAGCCGACCGGGACAGGGGACGAGCGGCTACACCTTC
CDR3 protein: CASSRPGQGTSGYTF

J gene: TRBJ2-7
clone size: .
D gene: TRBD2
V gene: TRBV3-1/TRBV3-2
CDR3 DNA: TGTGCCAGCAGCCTCCGACTAGCTGAGCACGAGCAGTACTTC
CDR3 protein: CASSLRLAEHEQYF

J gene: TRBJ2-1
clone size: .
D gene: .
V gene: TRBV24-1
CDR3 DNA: TGTGCCACCAGTGATTTAAGTAACCAGGGTGAGCAGTTCTTC
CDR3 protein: CATSDLSNQGEQFF

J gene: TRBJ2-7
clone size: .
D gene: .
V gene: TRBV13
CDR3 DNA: TGTGCCAGCAGCTTAGAGGGGGGAGAGCAGTACTTC
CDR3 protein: CASSLEGGEQYF

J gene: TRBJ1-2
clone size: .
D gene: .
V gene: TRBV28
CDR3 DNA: TGTGCCAGCAGTACGGTAGCTAACTATGGCTACACCTTC
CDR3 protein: CASSTVANYGYTF

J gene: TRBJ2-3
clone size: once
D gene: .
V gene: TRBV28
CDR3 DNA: TGTGCCAGCAGCAGACTTCCACAGGGATATAGCACAGATACGCAGTATTTT
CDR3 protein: CASSRLPQGYSTDTQYF

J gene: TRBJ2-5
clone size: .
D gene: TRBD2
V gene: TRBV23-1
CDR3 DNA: TGCGCCAGCAGTCAGGCGGGGGGAGAGACCCAGTACTTC
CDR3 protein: CASSQAGGETQYF

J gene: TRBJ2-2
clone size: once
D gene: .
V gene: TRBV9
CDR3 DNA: TGTGCCAGCAGCGTAGGACACGAGACCGGGGAGCTGTTTTTT
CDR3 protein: CASSVGHETGELFF

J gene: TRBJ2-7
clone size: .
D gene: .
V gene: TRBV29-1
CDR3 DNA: TGCAGCGCCCTTACTAGCTACGAGCAGTACTTC
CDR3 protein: CSALTSYEQYF

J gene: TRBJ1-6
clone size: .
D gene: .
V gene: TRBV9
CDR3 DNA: TGTGCCAGCAGCTACGCCAACAATTCACCCCTCCACTTT
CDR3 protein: CASSYANNSPLHF

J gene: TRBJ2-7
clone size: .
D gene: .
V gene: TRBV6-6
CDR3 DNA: TGTGCCAGCAGTTACATTCCGGTCGAGCAGTACTTC
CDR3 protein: CASSYIPVEQYF

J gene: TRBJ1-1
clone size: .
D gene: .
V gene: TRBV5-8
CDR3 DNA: TGTGCCAGCAGCCTCACAGGGATGGGGTACACTGAAGCTTTCTTT
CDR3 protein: CASSLTGMGYTEAFF

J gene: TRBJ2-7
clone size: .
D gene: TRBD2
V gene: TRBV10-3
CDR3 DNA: TGTGCCATCAGTGAGTCAAGCGGGGGGACATACGAGCAGTACTTC
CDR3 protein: CAISESSGGTYEQYF

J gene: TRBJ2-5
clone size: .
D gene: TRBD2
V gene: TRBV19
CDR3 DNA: TGTGCCAGTTCTCGGGGACTAGTTGAGACCCAGTACTTC
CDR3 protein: CASSRGLVETQYF

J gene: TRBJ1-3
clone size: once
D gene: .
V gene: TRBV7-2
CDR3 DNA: TGTGCCAGCAGCTTAGTTCCAGTCGCTGGAAACACCATATATTTT
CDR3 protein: CASSLVPVAGNTIYF

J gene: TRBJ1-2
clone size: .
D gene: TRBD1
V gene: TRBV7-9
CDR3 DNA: TGTGCCAGCAGCTTATCTGGGACAGTTGAAGGCTACACCTTC
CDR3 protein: CASSLSGTVEGYTF

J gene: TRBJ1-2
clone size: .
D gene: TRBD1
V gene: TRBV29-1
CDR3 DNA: TGCAGCGTTGATCTGGAGGGGGCAAGAAGTGGCTACACCTTC
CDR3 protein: CSVDLEGARSGYTF

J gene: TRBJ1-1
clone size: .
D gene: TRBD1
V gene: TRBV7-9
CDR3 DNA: TGTGCCAGCAGCTTAGTGATCAGGGGGCCGAACACTGAAGCTTTCTTT
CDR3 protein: CASSLVIRGPNTEAFF

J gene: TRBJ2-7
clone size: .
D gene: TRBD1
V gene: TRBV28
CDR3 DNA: TGTGCCAGCACCGCGACAGGGGGAAAGACCTACGAGCAGTACTTC
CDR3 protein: CASTATGGKTYEQYF

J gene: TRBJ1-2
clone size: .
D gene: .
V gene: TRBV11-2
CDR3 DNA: TGTGCCAGCAGCTTAGGGAATAACTATGGCTACACCTTC
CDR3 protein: CASSLGNNYGYTF

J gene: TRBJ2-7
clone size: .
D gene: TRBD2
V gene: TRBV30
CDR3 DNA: TGTGCCTACCGGGAGGGGCGGGCGCAGTACTTC
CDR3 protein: CAYREGRAQYF

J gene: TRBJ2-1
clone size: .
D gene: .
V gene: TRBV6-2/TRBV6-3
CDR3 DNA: TGTGCCAGCAGTTACTCAACGACAGTAAATGAGCAGTTCTTC
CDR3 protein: CASSYSTTVNEQFF

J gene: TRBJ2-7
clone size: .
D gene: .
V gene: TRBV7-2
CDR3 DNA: TGTGCCAGCAGCTTATCCTCAATGGGTGGCTCCTACGAGCAGTACTTC
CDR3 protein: CASSLSSMGGSYEQYF

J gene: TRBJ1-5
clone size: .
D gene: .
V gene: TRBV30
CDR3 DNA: TGTGCCTGGACCCGAAGGGGCAGACCAAATCAGCCCCAGCATTTT
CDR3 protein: CAWTRRGRPNQPQHF

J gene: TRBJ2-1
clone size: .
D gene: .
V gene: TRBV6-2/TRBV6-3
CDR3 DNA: TGTGCCAGCAGTTACCCAGGGAAGTGGGGGGGCGACAATGAGCAGTTCTTC
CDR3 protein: CASSYPGKWGGDNEQFF

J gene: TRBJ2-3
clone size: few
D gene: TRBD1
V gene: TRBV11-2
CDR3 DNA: TGTGCCAGCAGCTTAGGGACAGGGGTTAGCACAGATACGCAGTATTTT
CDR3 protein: CASSLGTGVSTDTQYF

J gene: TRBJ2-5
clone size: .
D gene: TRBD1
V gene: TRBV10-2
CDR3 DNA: TGCGCCAGCAGTGAGTCGGTGACAGGGGACGAGACCCAGTACTTC
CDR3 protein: CASSESVTGDETQYF

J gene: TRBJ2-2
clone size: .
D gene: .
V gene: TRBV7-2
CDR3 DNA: TGTGCCAGCAGCTTACCGGCGACCACCGGGGAGCTGTTTTTT
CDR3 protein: CASSLPATTGELFF

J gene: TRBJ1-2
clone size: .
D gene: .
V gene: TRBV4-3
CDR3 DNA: TGCGCCAGCAGCACCGGGACGGAGGGCTATGGCTACACCTTC
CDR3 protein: CASSTGTEGYGYTF

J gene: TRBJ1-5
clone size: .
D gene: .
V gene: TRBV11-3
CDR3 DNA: TGTGCCAGCAGCTTTCCAAGGTCTAGCAATCAGCCCCAGCATTTT
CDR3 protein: CASSFPRSSNQPQHF

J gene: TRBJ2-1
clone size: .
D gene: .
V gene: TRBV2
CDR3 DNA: TGTGCCAGCAAGGGTCCTCGCTCCTACAATGAGCAGTTCTTC
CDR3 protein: CASKGPRSYNEQFF